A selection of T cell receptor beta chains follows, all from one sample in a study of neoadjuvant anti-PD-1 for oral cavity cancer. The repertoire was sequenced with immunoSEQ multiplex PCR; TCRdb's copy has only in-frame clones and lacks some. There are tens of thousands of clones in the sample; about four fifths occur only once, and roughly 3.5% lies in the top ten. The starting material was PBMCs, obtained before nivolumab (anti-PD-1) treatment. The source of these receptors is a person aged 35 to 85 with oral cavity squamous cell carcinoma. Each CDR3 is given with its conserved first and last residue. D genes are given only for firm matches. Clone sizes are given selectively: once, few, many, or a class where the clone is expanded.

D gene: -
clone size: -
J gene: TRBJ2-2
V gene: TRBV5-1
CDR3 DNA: TGCGCCAGCAGCCCTCCGAGAGGGGACGGGGAGCTGTTTTTT
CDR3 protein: CASSPPRGDGELFF

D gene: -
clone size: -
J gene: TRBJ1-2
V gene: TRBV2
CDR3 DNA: TGTGCCAGCATGAGAGACCGGGGGGCGTCCTCAGGCTACACCTTC
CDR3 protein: CASMRDRGASSGYTF

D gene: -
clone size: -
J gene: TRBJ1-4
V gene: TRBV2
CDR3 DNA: TGTGCCAGCATACAGGGTTTGGGAGAAAAACTGTTTTTT
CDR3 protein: CASIQGLGEKLFF

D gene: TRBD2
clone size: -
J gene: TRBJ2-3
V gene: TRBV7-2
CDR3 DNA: TGTGCCAGCAGCTACCGGACTAGCGGATATTCAGATACGCAGTATTTT
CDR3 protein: CASSYRTSGYSDTQYF

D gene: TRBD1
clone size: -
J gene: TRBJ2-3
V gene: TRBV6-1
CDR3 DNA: TGTGCCAGCAGTGTAGAACCCGGGACAGGCACGGATACGCAGTATTTT
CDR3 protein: CASSVEPGTGTDTQYF

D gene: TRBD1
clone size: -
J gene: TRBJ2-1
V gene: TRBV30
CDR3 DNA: TGTGCCTGGAGGGCGACAGGGTGGGAGACCGGCAATGAGCAGTTCTTC
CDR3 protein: CAWRATGWETGNEQFF

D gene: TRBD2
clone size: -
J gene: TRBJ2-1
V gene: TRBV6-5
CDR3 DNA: TGTGCCAGCAGTTATGCGTCTAGCGGAGACAATGAGCAGTTCTTC
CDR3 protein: CASSYASSGDNEQFF

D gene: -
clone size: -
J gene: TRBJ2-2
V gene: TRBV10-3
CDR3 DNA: TGTGCCATCAGTGAGGGGCATTTCACCGGGGAGCTGTTTTTT
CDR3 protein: CAISEGHFTGELFF

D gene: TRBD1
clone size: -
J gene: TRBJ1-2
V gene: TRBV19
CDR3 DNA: TGTGCCAGTAGTTATGGGAGGGACAGGGATGGCTACACCTTC
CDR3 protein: CASSYGRDRDGYTF

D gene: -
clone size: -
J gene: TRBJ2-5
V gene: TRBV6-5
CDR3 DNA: TGTGCCAGTCATTCCCCAGGGGAGACCCAGTACTTC
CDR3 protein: CASHSPGETQYF

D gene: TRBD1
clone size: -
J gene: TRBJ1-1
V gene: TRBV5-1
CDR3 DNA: TGCGCCAGCGGACAGGGGAACACTGAAGCTTTCTTT
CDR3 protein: CASGQGNTEAFF

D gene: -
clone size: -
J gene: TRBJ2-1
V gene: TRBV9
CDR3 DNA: TGTGCCAGCAGCCCTGCGGGATCGCGGAGCAATGAGCAGTTCTTC
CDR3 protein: CASSPAGSRSNEQFF

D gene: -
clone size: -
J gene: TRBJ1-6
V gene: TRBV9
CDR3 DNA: TGTGCCAGCAGCGTAGGAGGGGAGGGTTCACCCCTCCACTTT
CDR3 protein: CASSVGGEGSPLHF

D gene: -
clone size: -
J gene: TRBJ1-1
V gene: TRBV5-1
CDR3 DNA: TGCGCCAGCAGCTTGCCAGGGAGCACTGAAGCTTTCTTT
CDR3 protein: CASSLPGSTEAFF

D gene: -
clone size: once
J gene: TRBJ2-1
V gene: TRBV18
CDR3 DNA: TGTGCCAGCTCACCAACGGGATTTTCGGGCAATGAGCAGTTCTTC
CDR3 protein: CASSPTGFSGNEQFF

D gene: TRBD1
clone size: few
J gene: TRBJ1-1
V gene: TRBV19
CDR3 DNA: TGTGCCAGTAGTATGGACAGGCAGAACACTGAAGCTTTCTTT
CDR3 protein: CASSMDRQNTEAFF

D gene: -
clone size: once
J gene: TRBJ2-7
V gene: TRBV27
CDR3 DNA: TGTGCCAGCAGCCCCAGGAGCTCCTACGAGCAGTACTTC
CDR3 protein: CASSPRSSYEQYF

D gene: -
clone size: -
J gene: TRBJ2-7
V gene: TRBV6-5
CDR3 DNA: TGTGCCAGCAGTACAGGGAGGGAGCAGTACTTC
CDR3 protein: CASSTGREQYF

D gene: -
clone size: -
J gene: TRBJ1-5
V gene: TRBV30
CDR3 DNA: TGTGCCTGGAGTGTACTATCTGGGATTCAGCCCCAGCATTTT
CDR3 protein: CAWSVLSGIQPQHF

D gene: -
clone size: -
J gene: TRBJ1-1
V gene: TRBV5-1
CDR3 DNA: TGCGCCAGCAGCTTGATGGGCCGCGCTGAAGCTTTCTTT
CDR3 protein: CASSLMGRAEAFF

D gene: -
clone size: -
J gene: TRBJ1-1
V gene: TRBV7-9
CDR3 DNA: TGTGCCAGCAGCGCTCAGGGGAACACTGAAGCTTTCTTT
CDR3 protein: CASSAQGNTEAFF

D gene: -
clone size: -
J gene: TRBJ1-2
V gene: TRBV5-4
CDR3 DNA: TGTGCCAGCAGCTTAAGTAGGGGTTCGAGACGACAGGATAACTATGGCTACACCTTC
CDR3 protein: CASSLSRGSRRQDNYGYTF

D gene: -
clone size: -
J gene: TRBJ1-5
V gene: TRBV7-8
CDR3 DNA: TGTGCCAGCAGCTTAGTTCGTGGTCCATGGGGTCAGCCCCAGCATTTT
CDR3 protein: CASSLVRGPWGQPQHF

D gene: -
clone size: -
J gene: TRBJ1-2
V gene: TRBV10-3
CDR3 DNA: TGTGCCATCCGAACCAGTGGGGGGGATGGCTACACCTTC
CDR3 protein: CAIRTSGGDGYTF

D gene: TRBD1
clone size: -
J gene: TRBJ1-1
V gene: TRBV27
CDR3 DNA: TGTGCCAGCTCCCGGGACAGGGGGTTTTACACTGAAGCTTTCTTT
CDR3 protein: CASSRDRGFYTEAFF

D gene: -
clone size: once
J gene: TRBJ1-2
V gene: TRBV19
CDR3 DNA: TGTGCCAGTAGTCGGGAGAGAAACTATGGCTACACCTTC
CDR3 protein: CASSRERNYGYTF

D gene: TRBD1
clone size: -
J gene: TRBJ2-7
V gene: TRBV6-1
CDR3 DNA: TGTGCCAGCAGGGATTCGACAGGGTCAGTGGGGGAGCAGTACTTC
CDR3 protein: CASRDSTGSVGEQYF

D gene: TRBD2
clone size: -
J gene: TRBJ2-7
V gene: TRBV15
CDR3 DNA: TGTGCCACCAGCAGAGGCGGGACTAGCGGGAGCTACGAGCAGTACTTC
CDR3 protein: CATSRGGTSGSYEQYF

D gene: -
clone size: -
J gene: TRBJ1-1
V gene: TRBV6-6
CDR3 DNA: TGTGCCAGCAGTCCCACTCGTAGTGGCACTGAAGCTTTCTTT
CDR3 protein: CASSPTRSGTEAFF

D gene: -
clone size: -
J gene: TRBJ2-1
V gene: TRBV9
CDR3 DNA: TGTGCCAGCAGCCTCGACCTGAGCTCCTACAATGAGCAGTTCTTC
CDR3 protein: CASSLDLSSYNEQFF

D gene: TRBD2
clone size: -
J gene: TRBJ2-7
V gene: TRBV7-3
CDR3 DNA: TGTGCCAGCAGCTGGGCTAGCGGGAACCACGAGCAGTACTTC
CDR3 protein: CASSWASGNHEQYF

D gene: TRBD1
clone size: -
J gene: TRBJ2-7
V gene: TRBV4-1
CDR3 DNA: TGCGCCAGCAGCTTCGGCGAGGGACAGTCACTCTACGAGCAGTACTTC
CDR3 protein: CASSFGEGQSLYEQYF

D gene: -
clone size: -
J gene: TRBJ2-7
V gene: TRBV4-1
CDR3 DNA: TGCGCCAGCACCCCGAGGACAGACTCCTACGAGCAGTACTTC
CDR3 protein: CASTPRTDSYEQYF

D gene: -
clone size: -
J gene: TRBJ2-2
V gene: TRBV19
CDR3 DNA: TGTGCCAGTAGTATCGCCGCGGGGAACACCGGGGAGCTGTTTTTT
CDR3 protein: CASSIAAGNTGELFF

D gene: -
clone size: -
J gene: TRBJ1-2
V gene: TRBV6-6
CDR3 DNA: TGTGCCAGCAGTTACAATCCGACACAACTCTATGGCTACACCTTC
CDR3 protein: CASSYNPTQLYGYTF

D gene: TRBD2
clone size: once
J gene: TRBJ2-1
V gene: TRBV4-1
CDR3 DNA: TGCGCCAGCAGTTCTAAAACGGGACTAGAATTAAGTGAGCAGTTCTTC
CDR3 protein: CASSSKTGLELSEQFF

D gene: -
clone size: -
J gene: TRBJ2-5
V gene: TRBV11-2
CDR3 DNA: TGTGCCAGCAGCTTAGGTGGCAGGGAGACCCAGTACTTC
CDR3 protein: CASSLGGRETQYF

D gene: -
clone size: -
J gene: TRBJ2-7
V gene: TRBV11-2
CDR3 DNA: TGTGCCAGCAGCTACGGGACTGGAGCCGAGCAGTACTTC
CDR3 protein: CASSYGTGAEQYF

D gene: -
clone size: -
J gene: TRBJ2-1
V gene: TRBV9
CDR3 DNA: TGTGCCAGCAGCGTAGGAGAGAATGAGCAGTTCTTC
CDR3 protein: CASSVGENEQFF

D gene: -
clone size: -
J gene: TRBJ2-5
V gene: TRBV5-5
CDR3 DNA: TGTGCCAGCAGCTTGACAGGGCGGGAGACCCAGTACTTC
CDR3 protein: CASSLTGRETQYF

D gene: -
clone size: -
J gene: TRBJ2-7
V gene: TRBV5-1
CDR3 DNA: TGCGCCAGCAAACTCGGGGACAACGAGCAGTACTTC
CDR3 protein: CASKLGDNEQYF

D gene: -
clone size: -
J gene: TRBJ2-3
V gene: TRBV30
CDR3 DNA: TGTGCCTGGAGTCGGGGGAGAGATACGCAGTATTTT
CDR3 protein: CAWSRGRDTQYF

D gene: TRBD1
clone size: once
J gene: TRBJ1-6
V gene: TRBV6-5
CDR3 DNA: TGTGCCAGCAGTTCTGGACAGGGGGCTGGTAATTCACCCCTCCACTTT
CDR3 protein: CASSSGQGAGNSPLHF